Below, 20 T cell receptor beta chains from the same sample are listed, as sequenced in a study. TCRdb recomputed calls from the RT-PCR reads with MiXCR, one row per CDR3 protein. The table includes around 700,000 distinct CDR3 sequences, approximately 14% detected once. Sample: memory CD4+ T cells from blood. Receptors originate from a female donor in good health, serving as a healthy control.

As DNA, the CDR3 is TGTGCCAGCAAAGTAACTAGCGGGGGGACCGAGCAGTTCTTC. It encodes CASKVTSGGTEQFF. The gene calls are TRBV3-1 and TRBJ2-1; 12 bases are a match to TRBD2. After removal of 7 bases from V and 10 bases from J, the junction contained 8 bases not matched to a gene. CDR3 length: 14 residues. Germline CDR1 is LGHDT and CDR2 is YNNKEL (reference sequence).

This clonotype was seen only a few times. The rearrangement uses TRBV20-1 and TRBJ1-1, with a tentative D call TRBD1 (5 bases). Germline V gives CDR1 DFQATT, CDR2 SNEGSKA (reference sequence). V lost 6 bases, J lost 5 bases, and 16 bases lay in between. The CDR3 is made up of 13 amino acids. CDR3 bases: TGCAGTGCCATAGGACATTGGCGGACTGAAGCTTTCTTT. It specifies CSAIGHWRTEAFF.

This clonotype turned up a few times. The V call is TRBV5-1, the J call TRBJ2-3; 8 bases align to TRBD1. Germline lookup yields CDR1 SGHRS and CDR2 YFSETQ. Losses at the gene ends were 1 base for V and 6 bases for J; bases not matched to a gene: 7. The CDR3 is 15 amino acids. The DNA of the CDR3 is TGCGCCAGCAGCTTGCGGACAGGGCGGCAGGATACGCAGTATTTT. This gives the protein CASSLRTGRQDTQYF.

The CDR3 protein is CSASPTSGGAVGELFF. CDR3 in DNA: TGCAGTGCTAGCCCGACTAGCGGGGGGGCGGTCGGGGAGCTGTTTTTT. V usage is TRBV20-1 and J usage is TRBJ2-2; TRBD2 matches at 14 bases. Germline V gives CDR1 DFQATT, CDR2 SNEGSKA (reference sequence). The CDR3 is 16 residues long. V gave up 3 bases and J gave up 7 bases; unmatched junction bases: 7.

Only a few counts were recorded for this clonotype. The genes are TRBV7-9 and TRBJ1-2, with 7 nucleotides matching TRBD1. The V and J ends lost 1 base and 2 bases, in that order; junction bases with no gene match: 4. The CDR3 runs to 15 residues. Germline-derived CDR1 and CDR2 are SEHNR and FQNEAQ (reference sequence). The CDR3 sequence is CASSLVSRGNYGYTF. The CDR3 DNA reads as TGTGCCAGCAGCTTAGTAAGCAGGGGGAACTATGGCTACACCTTC.

The CDR3 loop reads CASSAPTSGRPDEQFF. The CDR3 nucleotides are TGTGCCAGTAGTGCCCCGACTAGCGGGAGACCCGATGAGCAGTTCTTC. The chain carries TRBV19 and TRBJ2-1, with 12 bases fitting TRBD2. The J segment lost 8 bases and the V segment lost 5 bases, leaving 10 bases of the junction unmatched. The V gene's germline CDR1 is LNHDA and CDR2 SQIVND (reference sequence). CDR3 length: 16 residues. Full variable domain (missing parts from reference TRBV19 and TRBJ2-1): DGGITQSPKYLFRKEGQNVTLSCEQNLNHDAMYWYRQDPGQGLRLIYYSQIVNDFQKGDIAEGYSVSREKKESFPLTVTSAQKNPTAFYLCASSAPTSGRPDEQFFGPGTRLTVL.

J is TRBJ2-1 and V is TRBV3-1; 9 bases align to TRBD2. Trimming removed 8 bases from V and 10 bases from J; junction bases left unmatched: 0. The CDR3 loop spans 10 amino acids. Looked up from germline, CDR1 is LGHDT and CDR2 is YNNKEL (reference sequence). The CDR3 spells CASGLAEQFF. The CDR3 region has the DNA TGTGCCAGCGGACTAGCGGAGCAGTTCTTC.

The chain joins TRBV12-3 or TRBV12-4 to TRBJ1-4; D may be TRBD1 (6 bases). Trimming shortened V by 3 bases and J by 10 bases, and 15 bases separated the two germline ends. The length of the CDR3 is 14 residues. CDR3 in DNA: TGTGCCAGCAGTTTCGAAACAGGGTACGGAAAACTGTTTTTT. This translates into CASSFETGYGKLFF.

J is TRBJ1-5 and V is TRBV6-5; D uncertain. Germline lookup yields CDR1 MNHEY and CDR2 SVGAGI. The CDR3 is 18 residues long. V lost 0 bases, J lost 1 base, and 16 bases lay in between. The CDR3 coding sequence is TGTGCCAGCAGTTACTCGATTCCATGGGTCTCGAGCAATCAGCCCCAGCATTTT. Its protein is CASSYSIPWVSSNQPQHF.

Ten or more counts support this clonotype. The chain carries TRBV20-1 and TRBJ2-7, with D perhaps TRBD2 (6 bases). The CDR3 covers 12 residues. Looked up from germline, CDR1 is DFQATT and CDR2 is SNEGSKA (reference sequence). With 6 bases removed from V and 4 bases from J, the gap between germline ends came to 13 bases. The CDR3 is CSANGRGYEQYF. In DNA, the CDR3 is TGCAGTGCCAACGGTCGGGGGTACGAGCAGTACTTC.

Here the CDR3 reads CASSVPEPTYNEQFF. The CDR3 nucleotides read TGTGCCAGCAGTGTGCCGGAGCCTACCTACAATGAGCAGTTCTTC. The chain carries TRBV6-1 and TRBJ2-1; D is unresolved. The V end lost 4 bases, the J end lost 2 bases, and 12 bases lay between the germline ends. The CDR3 totals 15 residues. Per germline, CDR1 MNHNS and CDR2 SASEGT.

Ten or more counts support this clonotype. The gene calls are TRBV12-3 or TRBV12-4 and TRBJ2-1; the D gene is possibly TRBD1 (6 bases). Trimming took 3 bases from V and 5 from J, leaving 11 bases between them. The CDR3 spans 14 residues. The CDR3 protein is CASSFGTGNNEQFF. The CDR3 bases are TGTGCCAGCAGTTTCGGAACAGGGAACAATGAGCAGTTCTTC.

This clonotype occurred many times. The gene calls are TRBV6-5 and TRBJ1-6; TRBD1 is a possible D gene (6 bases). Germline assignment: CDR1 MNHEY and CDR2 SVGAGI. Trimming removed 1 base from V and 6 bases from J, with 22 bases in between. The CDR3 length is 19 residues. The CDR3 here is CASSYYFRVPGVTNSPLHF. Here the CDR3 DNA reads TGTGCCAGCAGTTACTATTTTCGGGTCCCAGGGGTGACTAATTCACCCCTCCACTTT.

The gene calls are TRBV5-1 and TRBJ1-1; a weak D match, TRBD1 (6 bases). Germline CDR1 and CDR2: SGHRS and YFSETQ. This CDR3 is built from 11 residues. V was pared by 5 bases and J by 7 bases, with 9 bases between. CDR3 sequence: CASRVQGEAFF. The CDR3 coding sequence is TGCGCCAGCAGAGTACAGGGTGAAGCTTTCTTT.

This clonotype appeared a few times. The V gene is TRBV19, the J gene TRBJ1-5; 7 bases map to TRBD1. Trimming took 4 bases from V and 3 from J; bases not matched to a gene: 3. The CDR3 length is 14 residues. Germline lookup yields CDR1 LNHDA and CDR2 SQIVND (reference sequence). CDR3 bases: TGTGCCAGTAGTAAAGGACAGGACAATCAGCCCCAGCATTTT. Translating gives CASSKGQDNQPQHF.

In DNA, the CDR3 is TGTGCCAGCAGCCGGGACGTAAGCAATCAGCCCCAGCATTTT. It codes for CASSRDVSNQPQHF. This sequence joins TRBV9 and TRBJ1-5, with D maybe TRBD1 (5 bases). The CDR3 is 14 residues long. V dropped 4 bases and J dropped 1 base, with 9 bases sitting between them. Germline CDR1 reads SGDLS; CDR2 reads YYNGEE. Full variable domain (rest looked up from reference TRBV9 and TRBJ1-5): DSGVTQTPKHLITATGQRVTLRCSPRSGDLSVYWYQQSLDQGLQFLIQYYNGEERAKGNILERFSAQQFPDLHSELNLSSLELGDSALYFCASSRDVSNQPQHFGDGTRLSIL.

This sequence joins TRBV7-2 and TRBJ1-2; 9 bases align to TRBD1. V was pared by 8 bases and J by 7 bases, with 17 bases of the junction left unmatched. Germline loops: CDR1 SGHTA, CDR2 FQGNSA. This CDR3 contains 16 residues. The CDR3 here is CASGPGQGRRIGGYTF. CDR3 coding DNA: TGTGCCAGCGGACCGGGACAGGGTCGTAGAATCGGTGGCTACACCTTC.

This clonotype occurred a few times. The chain recombines TRBV24-1 with TRBJ2-2; the D call may be TRBD1 or TRBD2 (5 bases each). Trimming stripped 4 bases from V and 5 bases from J, with 16 bases between. Germline V gene lookup returns CDR1 KGHDR and CDR2 SFDVKD. The CDR3 has 16 amino acids. CDR3 loop: CATSDPRQSGTGELFF. CDR3 DNA sequence: TGTGCCACCAGTGACCCACGACAGTCGGGGACCGGGGAGCTGTTTTTT.

The chain combines TRBV19 with TRBJ2-1; 12 nucleotides agree with TRBD2. CDR1 and CDR2 from the germline V gene are LNHDA and SQIVND (reference sequence). Trimming cost V 1 base and J 9 bases; bases outside gene matches: 4. The CDR3 covers 15 residues. The CDR3 DNA reads as TGTGCCAGTAGTATAGGACTAGCGGGAGTCGGTGAGCAGTTCTTC. It codes for CASSIGLAGVGEQFF.

This clonotype has a handful of counts. The J gene is TRBJ2-7, the V gene TRBV7-2; 7 nucleotides align to TRBD2. V lost 4 bases, J lost 3 bases, and 12 bases stayed unmatched. CDR3 length equals 16 residues. CDR1 is SGHTA and CDR2 is FQGNSA in the germline V gene. In DNA, the CDR3 is TGTGCCAGCAGCTCCGGGACTGGACTAGAGTTCTACGAGCAGTACTTC. Translation gives CASSSGTGLEFYEQYF.